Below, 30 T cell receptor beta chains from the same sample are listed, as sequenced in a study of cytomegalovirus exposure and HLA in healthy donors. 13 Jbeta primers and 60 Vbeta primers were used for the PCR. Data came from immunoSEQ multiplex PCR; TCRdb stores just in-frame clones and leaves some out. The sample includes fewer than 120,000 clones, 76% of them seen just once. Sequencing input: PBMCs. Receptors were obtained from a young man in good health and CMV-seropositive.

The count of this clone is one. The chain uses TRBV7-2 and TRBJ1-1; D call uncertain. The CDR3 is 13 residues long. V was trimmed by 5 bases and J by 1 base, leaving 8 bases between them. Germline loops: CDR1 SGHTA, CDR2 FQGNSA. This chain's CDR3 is CASSNSPNTEAFF. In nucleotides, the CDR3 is TGTGCCAGCAGCAACTCCCCGAACACTGAAGCTTTCTTT.

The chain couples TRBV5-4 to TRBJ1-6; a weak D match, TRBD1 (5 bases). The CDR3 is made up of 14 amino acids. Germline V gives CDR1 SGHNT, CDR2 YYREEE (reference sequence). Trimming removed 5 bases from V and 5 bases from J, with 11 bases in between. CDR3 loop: CASRGLGDNSPLHF. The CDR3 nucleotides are TGTGCCAGCAGAGGTTTAGGGGATAATTCACCCCTCCACTTT.

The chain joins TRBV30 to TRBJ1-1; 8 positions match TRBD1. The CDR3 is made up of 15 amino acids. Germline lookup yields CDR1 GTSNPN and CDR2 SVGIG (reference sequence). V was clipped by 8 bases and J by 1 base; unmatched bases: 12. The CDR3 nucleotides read TGTGCCAGCAGCTTAGCCGGGACAGGGAACACTGAAGCTTTCTTT. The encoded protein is CASSLAGTGNTEAFF. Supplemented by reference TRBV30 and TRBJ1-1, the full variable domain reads SQTIHQWPATLVQPVGSPLSLECTVEGTSNPNLYWYRQAAGRGLQLLFYSVGIGQISSEVPQNLSASRPQDRQFILSSKKLLLSDSGFYLCASSLAGTGNTEAFFGQGTRLTVV.

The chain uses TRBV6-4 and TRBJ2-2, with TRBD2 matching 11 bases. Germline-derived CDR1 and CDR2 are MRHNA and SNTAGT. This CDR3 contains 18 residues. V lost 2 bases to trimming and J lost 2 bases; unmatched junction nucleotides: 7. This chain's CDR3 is CASSDQLLAGGNTGELFF. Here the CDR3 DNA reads TGTGCCAGCAGTGACCAACTCCTAGCGGGGGGAAACACCGGGGAGCTGTTTTTT.

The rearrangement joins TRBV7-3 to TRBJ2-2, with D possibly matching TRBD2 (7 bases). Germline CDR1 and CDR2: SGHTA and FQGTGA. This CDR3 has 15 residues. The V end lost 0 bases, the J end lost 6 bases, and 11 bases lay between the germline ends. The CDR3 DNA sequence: TGTGCCAGCAGCTTAACAGGGGGGGATGCCGGGGAGCTGTTTTTT. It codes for CASSLTGGDAGELFF. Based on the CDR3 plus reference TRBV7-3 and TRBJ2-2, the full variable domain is GAGVSQTPSNKVTEKGKYVELRCDPISGHTALYWYRQSLGQGPEFLIYFQGTGAADDSGLPNDRFFAVRPEGSVSTLKIQRTERGDSAVYLCASSLTGGDAGELFFGEGSRLTVL.

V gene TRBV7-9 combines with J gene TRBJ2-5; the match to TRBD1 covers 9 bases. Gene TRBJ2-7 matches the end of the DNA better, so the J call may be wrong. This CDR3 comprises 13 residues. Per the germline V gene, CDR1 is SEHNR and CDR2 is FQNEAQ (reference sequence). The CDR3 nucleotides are TGTGCCAGCAGCCCTACAGGGGGCGACGAGCAGTACTTC. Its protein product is CASSPTGGDEQYF.

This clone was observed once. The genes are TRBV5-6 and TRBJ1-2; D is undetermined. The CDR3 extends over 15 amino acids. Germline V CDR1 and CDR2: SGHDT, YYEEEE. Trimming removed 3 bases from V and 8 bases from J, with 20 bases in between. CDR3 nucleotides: TGTGCCAGCAGCTCTGTGGTTAGAGGGAGCCGCGGCTACACCTTC. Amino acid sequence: CASSSVVRGSRGYTF.

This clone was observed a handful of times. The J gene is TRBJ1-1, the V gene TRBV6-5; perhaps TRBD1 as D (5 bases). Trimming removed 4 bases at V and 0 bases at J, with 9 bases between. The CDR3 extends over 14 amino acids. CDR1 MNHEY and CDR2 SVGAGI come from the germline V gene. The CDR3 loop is CASSWGPLNTEAFF. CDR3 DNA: TGTGCCAGCAGTTGGGGCCCGCTGAACACTGAAGCTTTCTTT.

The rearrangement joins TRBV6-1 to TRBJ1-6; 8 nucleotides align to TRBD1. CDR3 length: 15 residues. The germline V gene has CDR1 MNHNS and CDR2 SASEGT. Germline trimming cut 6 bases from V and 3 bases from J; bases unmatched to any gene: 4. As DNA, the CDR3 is TGTGCCAGCAGGGACAGGGAGAACTATAATTCACCCCTCCACTTT. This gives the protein CASRDRENYNSPLHF.

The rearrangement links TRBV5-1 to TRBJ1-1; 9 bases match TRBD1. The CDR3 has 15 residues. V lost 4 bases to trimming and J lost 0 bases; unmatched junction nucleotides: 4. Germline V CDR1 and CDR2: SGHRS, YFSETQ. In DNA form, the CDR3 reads TGCGCCAGCAGCAGCAGACAGGGGGTGAACACTGAAGCTTTCTTT. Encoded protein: CASSSRQGVNTEAFF.

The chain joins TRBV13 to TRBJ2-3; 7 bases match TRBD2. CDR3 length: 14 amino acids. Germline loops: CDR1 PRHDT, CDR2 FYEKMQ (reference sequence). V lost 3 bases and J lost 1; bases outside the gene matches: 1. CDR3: CASSFRGGTDTQYF. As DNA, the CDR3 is TGTGCCAGCAGCTTTCGGGGGGGCACAGATACGCAGTATTTT.

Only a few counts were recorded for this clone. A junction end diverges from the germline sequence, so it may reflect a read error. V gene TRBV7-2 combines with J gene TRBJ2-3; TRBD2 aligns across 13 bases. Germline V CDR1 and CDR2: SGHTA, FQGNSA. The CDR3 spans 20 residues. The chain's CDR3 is CASSLAAGLAGPHSTDTQYF. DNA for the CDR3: TGTGCCAGCAGCCTAGCTGCGGGACTAGCGGGGCCCCACAGCACAGATACGCAGTATTTT.

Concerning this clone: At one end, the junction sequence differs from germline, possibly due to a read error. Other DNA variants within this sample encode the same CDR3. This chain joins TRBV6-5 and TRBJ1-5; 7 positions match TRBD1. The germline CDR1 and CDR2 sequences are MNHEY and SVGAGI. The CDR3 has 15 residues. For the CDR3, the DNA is TGTGCCAGCAGCAGACAGGGAAACGGCAACCAGCCCCAGCATTTT. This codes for CASSRQGNGNQPQHF.

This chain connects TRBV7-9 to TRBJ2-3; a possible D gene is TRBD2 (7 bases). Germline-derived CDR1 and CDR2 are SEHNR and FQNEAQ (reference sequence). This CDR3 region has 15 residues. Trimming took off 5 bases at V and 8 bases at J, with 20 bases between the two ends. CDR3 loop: CASSPEAGAPGTQYF. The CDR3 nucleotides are TGTGCCAGCAGCCCTGAGGCGGGGGCTCCGGGTACGCAGTATTTT.

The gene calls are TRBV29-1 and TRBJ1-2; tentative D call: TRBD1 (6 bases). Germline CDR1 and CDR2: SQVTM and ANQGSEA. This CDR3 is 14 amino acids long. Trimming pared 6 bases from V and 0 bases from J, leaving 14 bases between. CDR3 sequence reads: CSVGGADANYGYTF. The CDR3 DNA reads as TGCAGCGTGGGGGGGGCAGATGCTAACTATGGCTACACCTTC.

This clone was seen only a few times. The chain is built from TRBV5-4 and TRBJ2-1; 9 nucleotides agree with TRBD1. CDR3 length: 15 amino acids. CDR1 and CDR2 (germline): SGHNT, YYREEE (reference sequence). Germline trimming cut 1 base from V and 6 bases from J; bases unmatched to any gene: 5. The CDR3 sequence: CASSLYGTGINEQFF. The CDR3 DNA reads TGTGCCAGCAGCTTGTACGGGACAGGGATCAATGAGCAGTTCTTC.

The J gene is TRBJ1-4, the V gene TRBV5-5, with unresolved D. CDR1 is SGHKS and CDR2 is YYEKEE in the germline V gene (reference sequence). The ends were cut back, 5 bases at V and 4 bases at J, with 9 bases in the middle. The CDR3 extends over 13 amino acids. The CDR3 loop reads CASRGRINEKLFF. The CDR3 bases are TGTGCCAGCAGGGGCAGGATTAATGAAAAACTGTTTTTT.

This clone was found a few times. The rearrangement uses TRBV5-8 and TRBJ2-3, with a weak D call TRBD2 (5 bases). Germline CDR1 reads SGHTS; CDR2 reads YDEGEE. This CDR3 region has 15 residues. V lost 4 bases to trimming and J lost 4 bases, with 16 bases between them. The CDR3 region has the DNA TGTGCCAGCAGCCCAAAGGGCGGGTGGGCAGATACGCAGTATTTT. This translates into CASSPKGGWADTQYF.

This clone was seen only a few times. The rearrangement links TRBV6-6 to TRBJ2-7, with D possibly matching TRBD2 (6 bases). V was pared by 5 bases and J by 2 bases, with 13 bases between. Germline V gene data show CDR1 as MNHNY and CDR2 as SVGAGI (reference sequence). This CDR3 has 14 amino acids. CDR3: CASSGRDWTYEQYF. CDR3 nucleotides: TGTGCCAGCAGTGGCCGGGACTGGACCTACGAGCAGTACTTC.

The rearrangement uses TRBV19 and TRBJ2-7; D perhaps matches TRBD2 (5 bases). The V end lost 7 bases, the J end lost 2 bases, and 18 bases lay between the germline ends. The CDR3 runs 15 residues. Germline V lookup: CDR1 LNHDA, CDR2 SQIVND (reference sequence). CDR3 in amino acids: CASTKRSGGTYEQYF. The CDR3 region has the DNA TGTGCCAGTACCAAGCGGTCCGGAGGAACCTACGAGCAGTACTTC.

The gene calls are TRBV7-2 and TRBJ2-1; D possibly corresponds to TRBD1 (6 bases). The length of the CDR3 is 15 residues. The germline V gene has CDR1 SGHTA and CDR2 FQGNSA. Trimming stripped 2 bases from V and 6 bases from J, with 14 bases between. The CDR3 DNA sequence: TGTGCCAGCAGCTTAATAGGGGGTTTCGGCAATGAGCAGTTCTTC. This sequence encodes CASSLIGGFGNEQFF.

The DNA for the CDR3 is TGTGCCAGCAGTTTCCCCGGGGGGCTAACTGAAGCTTTCTTT. Protein product: CASSFPGGLTEAFF. The J gene is TRBJ1-1, the V gene TRBV28, with a tentative D call TRBD1 (6 bases). Germline V gives CDR1 MDHEN, CDR2 SYDVKM. CDR3 size: 14 residues. The ends were cut back, 3 bases at V and 5 bases at J, with 13 bases in the middle.

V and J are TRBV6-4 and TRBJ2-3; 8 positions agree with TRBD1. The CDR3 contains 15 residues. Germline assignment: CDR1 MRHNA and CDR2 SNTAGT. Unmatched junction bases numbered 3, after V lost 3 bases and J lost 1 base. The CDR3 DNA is TGTGCCAGCAGTGAATCGACAGGGGGCACAGATACGCAGTATTTT. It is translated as CASSESTGGTDTQYF.

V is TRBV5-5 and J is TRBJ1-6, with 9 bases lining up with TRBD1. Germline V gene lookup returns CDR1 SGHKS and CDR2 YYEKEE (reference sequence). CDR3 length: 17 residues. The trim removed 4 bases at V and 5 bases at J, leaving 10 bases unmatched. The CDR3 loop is CASSRHTGGGHNSPLHF. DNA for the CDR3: TGTGCCAGCAGCCGTCACACAGGGGGCGGCCATAATTCACCCCTCCACTTT.

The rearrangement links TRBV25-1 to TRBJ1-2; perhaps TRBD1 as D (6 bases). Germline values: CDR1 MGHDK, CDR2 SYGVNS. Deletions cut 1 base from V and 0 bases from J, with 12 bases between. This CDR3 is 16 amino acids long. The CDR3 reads CASSELGAGANYGYTF. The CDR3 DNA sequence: TGTGCCAGCAGTGAATTAGGGGCAGGGGCTAACTATGGCTACACCTTC.

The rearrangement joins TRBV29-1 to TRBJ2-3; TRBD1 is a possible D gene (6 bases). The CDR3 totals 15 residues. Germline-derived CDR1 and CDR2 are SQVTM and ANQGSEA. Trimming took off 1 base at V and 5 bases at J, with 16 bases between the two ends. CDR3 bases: TGCAGCGTTGAAGTGGACAGCGGAGTCGGAGATACGCAGTATTTT. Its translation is CSVEVDSGVGDTQYF.

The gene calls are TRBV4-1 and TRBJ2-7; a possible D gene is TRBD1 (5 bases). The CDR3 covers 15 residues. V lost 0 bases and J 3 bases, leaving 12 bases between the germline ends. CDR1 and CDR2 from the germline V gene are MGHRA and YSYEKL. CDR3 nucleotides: TGCGCCAGCAGCCAAGATCCAGGGAACTTCTACGAGCAGTACTTC. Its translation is CASSQDPGNFYEQYF.

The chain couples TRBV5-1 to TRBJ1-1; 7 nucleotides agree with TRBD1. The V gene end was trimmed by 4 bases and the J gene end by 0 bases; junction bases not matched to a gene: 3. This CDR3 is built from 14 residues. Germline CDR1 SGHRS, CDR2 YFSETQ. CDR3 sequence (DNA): TGCGCCAGCAGCATCGACAGGGTGAACACTGAAGCTTTCTTT. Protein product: CASSIDRVNTEAFF. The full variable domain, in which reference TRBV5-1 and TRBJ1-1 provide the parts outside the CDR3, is KAGVTQTPRYLIKTRGQQVTLSCSPISGHRSVSWYQQTPGQGLQFLFEYFSETQRNKGNFPGRFSGRQFSNSRSEMNVSTLELGDSALYLCASSIDRVNTEAFFGQGTRLTVV.

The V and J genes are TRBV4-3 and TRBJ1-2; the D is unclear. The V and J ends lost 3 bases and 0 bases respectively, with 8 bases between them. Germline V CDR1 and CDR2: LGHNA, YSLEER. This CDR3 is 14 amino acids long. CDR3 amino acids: CASSHYGANYGYTF. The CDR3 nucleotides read TGCGCCAGCAGCCATTACGGAGCTAACTATGGCTACACCTTC.

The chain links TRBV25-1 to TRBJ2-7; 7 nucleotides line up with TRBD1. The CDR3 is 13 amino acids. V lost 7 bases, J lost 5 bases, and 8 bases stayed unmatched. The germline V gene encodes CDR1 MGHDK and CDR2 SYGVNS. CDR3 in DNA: TGTGCCAGCAAAGTTTCAGGGGGAAACGAGCAGTACTTC. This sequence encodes CASKVSGGNEQYF.